What follows are 5 T cell receptor beta chains derived from one specimen sequenced in a study of blood T cell repertoires in COVID-19. Libraries were prepared by immunoSEQ multiplex PCR; TCRdb keeps only in-frame clonotypes and omits some of them. The sample yields approximately 120,000 clones, roughly four fifths seen once. The sequenced material came from peripheral blood. The receptors originated from a man younger than 45 with COVID-19, enrolled during active disease.

The V and J genes are TRBV19 and TRBJ2-7; TRBD2 agrees at 8 bases. CDR3 length: 15 amino acids. Trimming cost V 5 bases and J 0 bases; bases outside gene matches: 6. Germline lookup yields CDR1 LNHDA and CDR2 SQIVND (reference sequence). For the CDR3, the DNA is TGTGCCAGTAGTCTTAGCGGGATTAGCTCCTACGAGCAGTACTTC. Its protein is CASSLSGISSYEQYF.

J is TRBJ1-1 and V is TRBV5-8; D gene ambiguous. The V end lost 4 bases, the J end lost 5 bases, and 6 bases lay between the germline ends. The CDR3 has 11 amino acids. Germline V lookup: CDR1 SGHTS, CDR2 YDEGEE. The CDR3 region is CASSPPTEAFF. CDR3 DNA sequence: TGTGCCAGCAGCCCCCCGACTGAAGCTTTCTTT. Complete variable domain (other parts from reference TRBV5-8 and TRBJ1-1): EAGVTQSPTHLIKTRGQQATLRCSPISGHTSVYWYQQALGLGLQFLLWYDEGEERNRGNFPPRFSGRQFPNYSSELNVNALELEDSALYLCASSPPTEAFFGQGTRLTVV.

This clone was detected a few times. The rearrangement links TRBV11-2 to TRBJ2-2; possibly TRBD2 for D (6 bases). Germline CDR1 is SGHAT and CDR2 is FQNNGV. The CDR3 is made up of 16 amino acids. Trimming stripped 3 bases from V and 0 bases from J, with 11 bases between. CDR3 sequence (DNA): TGTGCCAGCAGCTTTAACAGCGGGTCGAACACCGGGGAGCTGTTTTTT. This codes for CASSFNSGSNTGELFF. Full variable domain (remainder filled in from reference TRBV11-2 and TRBJ2-2): EAGVAQSPRYKIIEKRQSVAFWCNPISGHATLYWYQQILGQGPKLLIQFQNNGVVDDSQLPKDRFSAERLKGVDSTLKIQPAKLEDSAVYLCASSFNSGSNTGELFFGEGSRLTVL.

The chain couples TRBV16 to TRBJ1-2; D is uncertain. The V gene lost 2 bases and the J gene lost 2 bases, with 6 bases spanning the gap. The CDR3 loop spans 13 amino acids. Germline CDR1 and CDR2: KGHSY and FQNENV. CDR3 in DNA: TGTGCCAGCAGCCAAGGCCAGAACTATGGCTACACCTTC. It codes for CASSQGQNYGYTF.

The chain employs TRBV30 and TRBJ1-4; no clear D gene. There are 14 residues in the CDR3. CDR1 is GTSNPN, CDR2 SVGIG, per germline (reference sequence). The V gene lost 0 bases and the J gene lost 8 bases, with 13 bases spanning the gap. The CDR3 protein is CAWSVRVSGEKLFF. The CDR3 nucleotides read TGTGCCTGGAGTGTGAGGGTTAGCGGGGAAAAACTGTTTTTT. The full variable domain, its missing parts supplied by reference TRBV30 and TRBJ1-4, is SQTIHQWPATLVQPVGSPLSLECTVEGTSNPNLYWYRQAAGRGLQLLFYSVGIGQISSEVPQNLSASRPQDRQFILSSKKLLLSDSGFYLCAWSVRVSGEKLFFGSGTQLSVL.